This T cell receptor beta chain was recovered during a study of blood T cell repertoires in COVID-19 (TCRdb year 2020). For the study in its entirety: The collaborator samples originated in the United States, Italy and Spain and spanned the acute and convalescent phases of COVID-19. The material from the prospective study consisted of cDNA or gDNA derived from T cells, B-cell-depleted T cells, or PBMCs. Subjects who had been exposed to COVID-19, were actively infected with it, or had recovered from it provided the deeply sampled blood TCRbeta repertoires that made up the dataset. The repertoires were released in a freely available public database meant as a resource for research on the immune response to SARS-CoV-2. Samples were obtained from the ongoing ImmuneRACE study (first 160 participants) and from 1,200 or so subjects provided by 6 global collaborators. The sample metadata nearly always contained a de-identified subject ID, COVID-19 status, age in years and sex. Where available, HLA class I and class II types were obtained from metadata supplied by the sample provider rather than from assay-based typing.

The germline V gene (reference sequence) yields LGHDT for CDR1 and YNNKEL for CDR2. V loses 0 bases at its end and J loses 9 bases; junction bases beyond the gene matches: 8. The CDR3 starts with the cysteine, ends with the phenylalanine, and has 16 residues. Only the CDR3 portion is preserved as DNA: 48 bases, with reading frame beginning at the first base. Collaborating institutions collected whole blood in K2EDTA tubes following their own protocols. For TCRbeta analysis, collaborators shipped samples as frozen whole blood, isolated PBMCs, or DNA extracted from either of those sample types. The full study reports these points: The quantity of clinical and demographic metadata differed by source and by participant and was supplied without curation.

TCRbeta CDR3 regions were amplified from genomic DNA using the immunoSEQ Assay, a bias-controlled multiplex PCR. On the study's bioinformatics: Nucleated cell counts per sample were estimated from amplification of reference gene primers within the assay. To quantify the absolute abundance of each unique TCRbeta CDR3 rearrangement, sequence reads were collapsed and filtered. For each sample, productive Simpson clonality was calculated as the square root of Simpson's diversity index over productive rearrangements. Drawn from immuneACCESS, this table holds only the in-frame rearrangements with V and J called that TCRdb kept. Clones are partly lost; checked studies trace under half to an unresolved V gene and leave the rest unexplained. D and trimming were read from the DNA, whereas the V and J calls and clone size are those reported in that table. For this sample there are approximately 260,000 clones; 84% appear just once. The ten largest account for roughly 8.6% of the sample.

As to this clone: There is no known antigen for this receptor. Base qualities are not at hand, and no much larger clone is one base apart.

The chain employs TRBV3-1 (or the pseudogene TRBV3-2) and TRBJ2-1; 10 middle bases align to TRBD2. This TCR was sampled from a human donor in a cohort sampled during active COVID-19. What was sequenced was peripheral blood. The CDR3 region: CASSQESLAGAVEQFF. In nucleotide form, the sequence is TGTGCCAGCAGCCAAGAGAGTCTAGCGGGAGCAGTTGAGCAGTTCTTC.